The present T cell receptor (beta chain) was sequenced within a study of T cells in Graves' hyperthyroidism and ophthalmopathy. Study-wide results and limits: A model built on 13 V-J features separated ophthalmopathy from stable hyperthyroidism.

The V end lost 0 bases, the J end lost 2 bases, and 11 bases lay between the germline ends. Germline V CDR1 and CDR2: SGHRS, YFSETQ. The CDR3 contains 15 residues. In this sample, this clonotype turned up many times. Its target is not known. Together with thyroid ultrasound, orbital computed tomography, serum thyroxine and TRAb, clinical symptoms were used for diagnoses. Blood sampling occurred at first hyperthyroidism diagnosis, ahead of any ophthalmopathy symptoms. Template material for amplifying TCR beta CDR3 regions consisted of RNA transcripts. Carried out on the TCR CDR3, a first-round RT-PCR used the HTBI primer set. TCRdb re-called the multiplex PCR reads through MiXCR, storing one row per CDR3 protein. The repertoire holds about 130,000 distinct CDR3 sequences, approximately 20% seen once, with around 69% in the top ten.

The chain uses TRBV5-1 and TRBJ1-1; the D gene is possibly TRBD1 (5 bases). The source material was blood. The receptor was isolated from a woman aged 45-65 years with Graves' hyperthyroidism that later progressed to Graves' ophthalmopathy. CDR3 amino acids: CASSLAGTENTEAFF. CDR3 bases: TGCGCCAGCAGCTTGGCGGGGACGGAAAACACTGAAGCTTTCTTT. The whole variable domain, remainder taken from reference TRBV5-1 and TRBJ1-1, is KAGVTQTPRYLIKTRGQQVTLSCSPISGHRSVSWYQQTPGQGLQFLFEYFSETQRNKGNFPGRFSGRQFSNSRSEMNVSTLELGDSALYLCASSLAGTENTEAFFGQGTRLTVV.